The count of the clone carrying this T cell receptor (beta chain) is one. The target antigen is unknown. This CDR3 is 15 amino acids long. V lost 3 bases to trimming and J lost 6 bases; unmatched junction nucleotides: 13. The germline gives CDR1 GTSNPN, CDR2 SVGIG (reference sequence). The sample is drawn from a study of cytomegalovirus exposure and HLA in healthy donors. Broader study findings: Being indistinguishable, some V segments were excluded, TRBV6-2 and TRBV6-3 among them.

In the PCR, 60 Vbeta and 13 Jbeta primers were used. TCRdb's copy holds only in-frame clones and misses some; the assay was immunoSEQ multiplex PCR. The sample carries about 82,000 clones, over 65% recorded once. The J gene is TRBJ1-1, the V gene TRBV30; 7 bases agree with TRBD1. Sequencing was done on a sample of PBMCs. The source of this sequence is a middle-aged man in good health and CMV-seropositive. CDR3 in DNA: TGTGCCTGGAGGGCCCCCCGGACAGGAGGCCCTGAAGCTTTCTTT. Amino acid sequence: CAWRAPRTGGPEAFF.